This T cell receptor beta chain was documented in a study of cytomegalovirus exposure and HLA in healthy donors. The CDR3 is 13 residues long. Germline lookup yields CDR1 SQVTM and CDR2 ANQGSEA. With 6 bases removed from V and 4 bases from J, the gap between germline ends came to 12 bases. Some clones are missing from TCRdb's copy, which holds only in-frame ones; the method was immunoSEQ multiplex PCR. Found here are more than 80,000 clones, roughly nine tenths of them singletons; the top ten hold about 1.8%. The sample consisted of PBMCs. This TCR was sampled from a young woman in good health and CMV-seropositive. The chain has TRBV29-1 and TRBJ2-2; D remains unclear. CDR3 nucleotides: TGCAGCGTAAACAGAGAAACCACCGGGGAGCTGTTTTTT. It is translated as CSVNRETTGELFF.